A single sample is the source of the 21 T cell receptor beta chains below, sequenced in a study of T cell changes during pregnancy in multiple sclerosis. Using immunoSEQ multiplex PCR, the repertoire was profiled, and TCRdb retains in-frame clones only, with some absent. The sample comprises about 26,000 clones, 89% of which are singletons, and roughly 17% rests with the top ten. The sample in question was CD8+ T cells from peripheral blood mononuclear cells, obtained in the second trimester of pregnancy. These receptors all come from a female donor with multiple sclerosis, enrolled in a pregnancy study.

This sequence joins TRBV9 and TRBJ2-3, with 11 bases identical to TRBD2. With V trimmed by 3 bases and J by 6 bases, 3 bases remained unmatched. Germline V lookup: CDR1 SGDLS, CDR2 YYNGEE. This CDR3 has 14 residues. CDR3 region: CASSAGTSGDTQYF. The CDR3 nucleotides read TGTGCCAGCAGCGCCGGGACTAGCGGCGATACGCAGTATTTT.

The gene calls are TRBV7-2 and TRBJ2-7; the D gene is possibly TRBD2 (5 bases). V was trimmed by 2 bases and J by 0 bases, leaving 11 bases between them. CDR3 length: 15 amino acids. Germline V gene data show CDR1 as SGHTA and CDR2 as FQGNSA. In DNA, the CDR3 is TGTGCCAGCAGCTTACTCACTAGGAGCTCCTACGAGCAGTACTTC. Residues: CASSLLTRSSYEQYF.

The V and J genes are TRBV28 and TRBJ2-5; D gene ambiguous. CDR3 size: 15 residues. Trimming took off 0 bases at V and 1 base at J, with 9 bases between the two ends. Looked up from germline, CDR1 is MDHEN and CDR2 is SYDVKM. This CDR3 is CASSLWYTTQETQYF. The CDR3 region has the DNA TGTGCCAGCAGTTTATGGTATACAACCCAAGAGACCCAGTACTTC.

The chain joins TRBV11-2 to TRBJ2-7, with D possibly matching TRBD2 (5 bases). V shed 0 bases and J shed 3 bases, with 12 bases lying between them. CDR3 size: 15 residues. Germline lookup yields CDR1 SGHAT and CDR2 FQNNGV. In nucleotides, the CDR3 is TGTGCCAGCAGCTTAGAAGCGGCGGACTTCTACGAGCAGTACTTC. Its translation is CASSLEAADFYEQYF.

Here the CDR3 reads CASMAGGKNENTEAFF. CDR3 nucleotide sequence: TGTGCCAGCATGGCAGGGGGGAAAAATGAGAACACTGAAGCTTTCTTT. The V and J genes are TRBV28 and TRBJ1-1; 7 bases agree with TRBD1. This CDR3 has 16 amino acids. Looked up from germline, CDR1 is MDHEN and CDR2 is SYDVKM. With V trimmed by 7 bases and J by 1 base, 12 bases remained unmatched.

The CDR3 coding sequence is TGTGCCAGCAGCAAAGACGGTCCGTTCTTCGAGCATCAGCCCCAGCATTTT. Translated, it gives CASSKDGPFFEHQPQHF. The V call is TRBV21-1, the J call TRBJ1-5. TRBV21-1 is given as a pseudogene. The length of the CDR3 is 17 residues.

The chain recombines TRBV19 with TRBJ2-7, with 7 positions matching TRBD1. CDR1 LNHDA and CDR2 SQIVND come from the germline V gene (reference sequence). The CDR3 sequence is 15 residues long. V shed 6 bases, J shed 5 bases, and the junction held 13 bases outside the gene matches. The CDR3 loop reads CASRGKDRRVDEQYF. CDR3 bases: TGTGCCAGTAGAGGAAAGGACAGGCGGGTCGACGAGCAGTACTTC. The variable domain in full, completed from reference TRBV19 and TRBJ2-7, reads DGGITQSPKYLFRKEGQNVTLSCEQNLNHDAMYWYRQDPGQGLRLIYYSQIVNDFQKGDIAEGYSVSREKKESFPLTVTSAQKNPTAFYLCASRGKDRRVDEQYFGPGTRLTVT.

The V and J genes are TRBV2 and TRBJ1-2; 10 bases map to TRBD1. CDR3 length equals 15 residues. With 3 bases clipped from V and 4 bases from J, the junction kept 5 bases outside the gene matches. Germline V gene data show CDR1 as SNHLY and CDR2 as FYNNEI. In nucleotides, the CDR3 is TGTGCCAGCAGTGACTTTGGGACAGGGGTCTATGGCTACACCTTC. Translated, it gives CASSDFGTGVYGYTF. Using reference TRBV2 and TRBJ1-2 for the parts outside the CDR3, the full variable domain is EPEVTQTPSHQVTQMGQEVILRCVPISNHLYFYWYRQILGQKVEFLVSFYNNEISEKSEIFDDQFSVERPDGSNFTLKIRSTKLEDSAMYFCASSDFGTGVYGYTFGSGTRLTVV.

This clone turned up a few times. At one end, the junction sequence differs from germline, possibly due to a read error. V and J are TRBV7-9 and TRBJ2-6; 9 nucleotides match TRBD1. Per germline, CDR1 SEHNR and CDR2 FQNEAQ (reference sequence). The CDR3 is 14 residues long. CDR3 residues: CLGTGSDGANVLTF. The CDR3 region has the DNA TGCCTGGGGACAGGGTCGGATGGGGCCAACGTCCTGACTTTC.

The V call is TRBV5-6, the J call TRBJ2-3; TRBD1 is a possible D gene (5 bases). The V and J ends lost 4 bases and 0 bases respectively, with 12 bases between them. The length of the CDR3 is 15 residues. Germline V gene sequence: CDR1 SGHDT, CDR2 YYEEEE. Here the CDR3 reads CASSEEGDSTDTQYF. DNA of the CDR3: TGTGCCAGCAGCGAGGAAGGGGATAGCACAGATACGCAGTATTTT.

Note on this clone: Relative to the germline gene, one junction end is altered; a read error may explain this. The genes are TRBV14 and TRBJ2-5; TRBD2 matches 10 bases. The CDR3 loop spans 18 amino acids. The germline V gene encodes CDR1 SGHDN and CDR2 FVKESK. The CDR3 loop reads CASSKEGLATTRQETQYF. In nucleotides, the CDR3 is TGTGCCAGCAGCAAAGAGGGACTAGCGACCACAAGACAAGAGACCCAGTACTTC.

Only a few counts were recorded for this clone. This chain uses TRBV29-1 with TRBJ2-1; the match to TRBD2 covers 7 bases. Germline loops: CDR1 SQVTM, CDR2 ANQGSEA. The CDR3 has 13 amino acids. Losses at the gene ends were 5 bases for V and 2 bases for J; bases not matched to a gene: 3. CDR3 residues: CSVQGGTYNEQFF. The CDR3 DNA follows: TGCAGCGTTCAGGGAGGGACCTACAATGAGCAGTTCTTC.

The V call is TRBV6-5, the J call TRBJ1-5; 7 nucleotides align to TRBD1. Germline loops: CDR1 MNHEY, CDR2 SVGAGI. The CDR3 runs 13 residues. The ends lost 6 bases at V and 7 bases at J; junction bases unmatched: 6. The CDR3 bases are TGTGCCAGCAGCTTGACAGGGAACCAGCCCCAGCATTTT. As protein: CASSLTGNQPQHF.

The CDR3: CASSEASNPNTGELFF. DNA for the CDR3: TGTGCCAGCAGTGAAGCTAGCAACCCGAACACCGGGGAGCTGTTTTTT. This rearrangement joins TRBV6-1 to TRBJ2-2; D is undetermined. This CDR3 has 16 residues. CDR1 and CDR2 (germline): MNHNS, SASEGT. The V end was cut by 0 bases, the J end by 0 bases, with 8 bases between.

V is TRBV29-1 and J is TRBJ2-1; tentative D call: TRBD2 (5 bases). Germline V gives CDR1 SQVTM, CDR2 ANQGSEA. This CDR3 comprises 15 residues. Trimming took 4 bases from V and 0 from J, leaving 13 bases between them. CDR3 nucleotides: TGCAGCGTTGTATACATAGAGGGCTCCTACAATGAGCAGTTCTTC. It is translated as CSVVYIEGSYNEQFF.

The CDR3 region has the DNA TGTGCCAGCACCGCGGACACCATATATTTT. Amino acids: CASTADTIYF. The J gene is TRBJ1-3, the V gene TRBV7-9; D is uncertain. V was trimmed by 7 bases and J by 8 bases, leaving 6 bases between them. The length of the CDR3 is 10 residues. Germline values: CDR1 SEHNR, CDR2 FQNEAQ (reference sequence).

The rearrangement uses TRBV7-9 and TRBJ2-1; tentative D call: TRBD2 (5 bases). V was trimmed by 1 base and J by 8 bases, leaving 12 bases between them. The CDR3 length is 14 residues. Germline values: CDR1 SEHNR, CDR2 FQNEAQ (reference sequence). CDR3 nucleotides: TGTGCCAGCAGCTTAGTCGGGAAAATGGATGAGCAGTTCTTC. Its protein product is CASSLVGKMDEQFF. The full variable domain, its missing parts supplied by reference TRBV7-9 and TRBJ2-1, is DTGVSQNPRHKITKRGQNVTFRCDPISEHNRLYWYRQTLGQGPEFLTYFQNEAQLEKSRLLSDRFSAERPKGSFSTLEIQRTEQGDSAMYLCASSLVGKMDEQFFGPGTRLTVL.

V gene TRBV2 combines with J gene TRBJ2-3, with a tentative D call TRBD2 (5 bases). This CDR3 contains 14 residues. The ends were cut back, 8 bases at V and 1 base at J, with 13 bases in the middle. CDR1 is SNHLY, CDR2 FYNNEI, per germline. The CDR3 DNA sequence: TGTGCCAGCCCCAGAGGGCCTGGCACAGATACGCAGTATTTT. This sequence encodes CASPRGPGTDTQYF.

The J gene is TRBJ2-7, the V gene TRBV11-2; 12 bases are a match to TRBD2. CDR3 length: 14 amino acids. Germline V gene lookup returns CDR1 SGHAT and CDR2 FQNNGV. After removal of 3 bases from V and 7 bases from J, the junction contained 4 bases not matched to a gene. For the CDR3, the DNA is TGTGCCAGCAGCTTCCCTAGCGGGAGGGAAGAGCAGTACTTC. It codes for CASSFPSGREEQYF.

CDR3 bases: TGTGCCAGCAGCGTAACGCTAGCGGGAAGCAATGAGCAGTTCTTC. Amino acids: CASSVTLAGSNEQFF. This chain connects TRBV9 to TRBJ2-1; 9 bases fit TRBD2. The CDR3 has 15 residues. V lost 1 base and J lost 6; bases outside the gene matches: 5. Germline values: CDR1 SGDLS, CDR2 YYNGEE.

The CDR3: CASSLRGLAEETQYF. The CDR3 region has the DNA TGTGCCAGCAGCTTAAGAGGACTAGCGGAAGAGACCCAGTACTTC. V usage is TRBV13 and J usage is TRBJ2-5; TRBD2 matches 10 bases. The CDR3 has 15 amino acids. The trim removed 2 bases at V and 3 bases at J, leaving 3 bases unmatched. The germline CDR1 and CDR2 sequences are PRHDT and FYEKMQ (reference sequence).